The 8 T cell receptor beta chains below come from one sample, sequenced in a study of Graves' ophthalmopathy and Graves' hyperthyroidism. As the template, RNA transcripts were used to amplify TCR beta CDR3 regions. First-round RT-PCR with HTBI primers preceded a second-round multiplex PCR. TCRdb used MiXCR to reprocess the multiplex PCR reads, holding one entry per CDR3 protein. The table records some 1.1 million distinct CDR3 sequences, roughly two fifths of them present only once. Sequenced sample: peripheral blood or thyroid tissue (not recorded which). These receptors were taken from an adult man with Graves' hyperthyroidism.

V usage is TRBV28 and J usage is TRBJ2-5, with 8 bases fitting TRBD2. The germline V gene encodes CDR1 MDHEN and CDR2 SYDVKM. This CDR3 has 14 residues. The V gene end was trimmed by 2 bases and the J gene end by 5 bases; junction bases not matched to a gene: 4. As DNA, the CDR3 is TGTGCCAGCAGTTTAGCGGGGGGCTCGGAGACCCAGTACTTC. It codes for CASSLAGGSETQYF.

The table lists this clonotype with a few counts. This chain uses TRBV9 with TRBJ2-5, with D perhaps matching TRBD1 or TRBD2 (5 bases each). Germline lookup yields CDR1 SGDLS and CDR2 YYNGEE. CDR3 length: 15 residues. V shed 0 bases and J shed 5 bases, with 14 bases lying between them. CDR3 bases: TGTGCCAGCAGCGTAGAGGGGAGCCTCCAGGAGACCCAGTACTTC. Its protein is CASSVEGSLQETQYF.

This clonotype appeared many times. The genes are TRBV12-3 or TRBV12-4 and TRBJ2-7, with TRBD2 as a possible D gene (5 bases). The CDR3 has 15 amino acids. Trimming took 3 bases from V and 3 from J, leaving 15 bases between them. CDR3 nucleotides: TGTGCCAGCAGTTTTAGAGGGTCCTCGGACTACGAGCAGTACTTC. It yields the protein CASSFRGSSDYEQYF.

This clonotype was seen at least ten times. The rearrangement uses TRBV15 and TRBJ2-5, with D hard to call. CDR3 size: 16 residues. Germline CDR1 LNHNV, CDR2 YYDKDF (reference sequence). V gave up 0 bases and J gave up 5 bases, with 16 bases separating them. CDR3 DNA: TGTGCCACCAGCAGAGATTTACGCGCCCCGGTGGAGACCCAGTACTTC. It specifies CATSRDLRAPVETQYF.

The table lists this clonotype with many counts. V gene TRBV7-9 combines with J gene TRBJ1-2; D is undetermined. CDR3 length equals 13 residues. The V gene lost 3 bases and the J gene lost 6 bases, with 11 bases spanning the gap. Germline CDR1 and CDR2: SEHNR and FQNEAQ (reference sequence). The CDR3 nucleotides read TGTGCCAGCAGCTTTGAGGGTACCCATGGCTACACCTTC. Protein sequence: CASSFEGTHGYTF.

This clonotype was seen more than once but under ten times. Just one base apart from a much larger clone, this may be a read error. The J gene is TRBJ1-6, the V gene TRBV9; TRBD1 might be the D (5 bases). Trimming took 0 bases from V and 4 from J, leaving 11 bases between them. Germline values: CDR1 SGDLS, CDR2 YYNGEE. The CDR3 contains 16 residues. The CDR3 DNA reads as TGTGCCAGCAGCGTAGGGGGCAGTACTTATAATTCACCCCTCCACTTT. Amino acid sequence: CASSVGGSTYNSPLHF.

This clonotype was observed at least ten times. The chain is built from TRBV7-9 and TRBJ2-7; 9 bases match TRBD1. This CDR3 spans 14 amino acids. Germline values: CDR1 SEHNR, CDR2 FQNEAQ (reference sequence). V shed 5 bases and J 3 bases; nucleotides not matched to a gene: 5. Here the CDR3 reads CASSPWDRVYEQYF. In DNA form, the CDR3 reads TGTGCCAGCAGCCCATGGGACAGGGTCTACGAGCAGTACTTC.

The sample holds many counts of this clonotype. This chain joins TRBV11-2 and TRBJ1-1; TRBD1 matches 8 bases. CDR3 length: 14 residues. J was trimmed by 4 bases and V by 5 bases; bases with no gene match: 6. Germline-derived CDR1 and CDR2 are SGHAT and FQNNGV. The DNA of the CDR3 is TGTGCCAGCAGCGTCACAGGGGGAGGCACTGAAGCTTTCTTT. Its translation is CASSVTGGGTEAFF.